This T cell receptor beta chain was sequenced for a study of blood T cell repertoires in COVID-19. Study background: Whether acute or convalescent, the COVID-19 samples came from the United States, Italy and Spain. Sample material is recorded as cDNA or gDNA derived from T cells, B-cell-depleted T cells, or PBMCs.

Original methodology: Amplification of reference gene primers was used by the study to estimate nucleated cell counts. Using immunoSEQ multiplex PCR, the repertoire was profiled, and TCRdb retains in-frame clones only, with some absent. V, J and clone size derive from that table, while D and trimming were established from the DNA sequence. The sample records roughly 130,000 clones, about nine tenths being singletons. Seattle's enrolled individuals joined amid active infection and were then monitored longitudinally. Sequenced input: peripheral blood. This sequence was found in a man between 60 and 75 years old with COVID-19, enrolled during active disease.

CDR3 sequence reads: CASNNYRTDTQYF. Written as DNA, the CDR3 is TGTGCCAGTAATAACTACCGCACAGATACGCAGTATTTT. The chain links TRBV19 to TRBJ2-3; D gene unclear. CDR3 length: 13 amino acids. Trimming took off 7 bases at V and 1 base at J, with 9 bases between the two ends. Per germline, CDR1 LNHDA and CDR2 SQIVND (reference sequence).